Below, one T cell receptor beta chain is given with its context. Its target is unknown. This sample stems from a study of identical twins. cDNA molecules carried unique molecular identifiers, and template switching added a universal primer site. MiXCR, applied by TCRdb to the 5' RACE reads, yields one record per CDR3 protein. This sample has around 680,000 distinct CDR3 sequences, with around 8.6% found just once. Germline assignment: CDR1 SGHKS and CDR2 YYEKEE (reference sequence). CDR3 length: 16 amino acids. J lost 7 bases, V lost 4 bases, and 12 bases had no gene match. Study-level points and caveats: Analyses of zero insertions could, in part, be confounded by invariant MAIT and iNKT cells. Out-of-frame beta sequences exhibited a weaker degree of excess twin sharing.

The same specimen was also included in a second study, on yellow fever vaccine responses in identical twins.

Sequencing was carried out using PBMCs. The TCR originated in a young woman in good health. The chain employs TRBV5-5 and TRBJ2-1; 9 positions agree with TRBD2. The CDR3 DNA is TGTGCCAGCAGCCGGATGGGGGTGCTAGCGGGGAATGAGCAGTTCTTC. Residues: CASSRMGVLAGNEQFF. The full variable domain, rest sourced from reference TRBV5-5 and TRBJ2-1, is DAGVTQSPTHLIKTRGQQVTLRCSPISGHKSVSWYQQVLGQGPQFIFQYYEKEERGRGNFPDRFSARQFPNYSSELNVNALLLGDSALYLCASSRMGVLAGNEQFFGPGTRLTVL.